This T cell receptor (beta chain) was found in a study of human T cells and chemical hapten exposure. Overall study findings and caveats: While controls formed fewer of them, expanded TCRs formed significantly more large CDR3 similarity clusters. Sensitizing with DPC caused no change in TCRs above 1 in 1000 frequency.

Time point reported: patch test 2, 6 weeks after DPC sensitization. The sample's treatment: therapeutic diphenylcyclopropenone sensitization with weekly scalp DPC. Those who donated were patients with alopecia, 18 to 70 years of age, and suitable for DPC. Trimming stripped 5 bases from V and 5 bases from J, with 31 bases between. Germline assignment: CDR1 SQVTM and CDR2 ANQGSEA. The CDR3 totals 19 residues. On this clonotype itself: The antigen remains unidentified.

TCRdb reprocessed the RACE reads with MiXCR, giving one entry per CDR3 protein. The sample has some 88,000 distinct CDR3 sequences, 8% to 13% seen once. The sequences come from whole blood, collected in connection with sensitization to the hapten diphenylcyclopropenone (DPC). The V and J genes are TRBV29-1 and TRBJ2-1, with D tentatively TRBD1 (8 bases). The TCR originated in a middle-aged man with alopecia areata. Some clones in this sample may be carry-over from other donors' samples. This CDR3 reads CSVPPGQGVVGGPDNEQFF. The CDR3 DNA reads TGCAGCGTTCCCCCCGGACAGGGAGTAGTGGGAGGGCCCGACAATGAGCAGTTCTTC.